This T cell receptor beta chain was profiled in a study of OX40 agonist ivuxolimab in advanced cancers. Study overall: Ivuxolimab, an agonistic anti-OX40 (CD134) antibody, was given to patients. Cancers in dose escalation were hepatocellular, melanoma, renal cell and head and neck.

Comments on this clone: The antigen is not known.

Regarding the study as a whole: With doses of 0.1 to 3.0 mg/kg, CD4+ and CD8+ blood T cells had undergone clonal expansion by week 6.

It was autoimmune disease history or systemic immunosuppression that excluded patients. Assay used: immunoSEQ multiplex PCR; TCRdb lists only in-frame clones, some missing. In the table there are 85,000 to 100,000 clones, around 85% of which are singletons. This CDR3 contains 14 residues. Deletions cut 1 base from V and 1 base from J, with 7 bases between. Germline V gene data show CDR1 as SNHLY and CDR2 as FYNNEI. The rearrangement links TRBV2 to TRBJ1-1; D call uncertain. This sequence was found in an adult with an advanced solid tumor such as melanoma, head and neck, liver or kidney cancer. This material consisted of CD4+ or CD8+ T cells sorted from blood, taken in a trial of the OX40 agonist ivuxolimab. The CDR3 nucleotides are TGTGCCAGCAGTGAAGGGGGAGGGAACACTGAAGCTTTCTTT. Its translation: CASSEGGGNTEAFF.